The subject of this entry is one T cell receptor beta chain. This clonotype was seen many times. It lacks a known antigen. No qualities accompany the bases; no much larger clone lies one base away. The sample belongs to a study of T cells in Graves' hyperthyroidism and ophthalmopathy (dated by TCRdb to the late 2010s). Regarding the complete study: Peripheral blood samples were taken at the time of initial diagnosis, prior to any treatment. A discovery cohort of fewer than 110 patients, about 43 with Graves' ophthalmopathy and roughly 59 with stable Graves' hyperthyroidism, was used to find distinguishing TCR V-J signatures. An independent validation cohort of under 20 hyperthyroidism patients and about 15 patients who later progressed to ophthalmopathy tested prospective prediction of ophthalmopathy. The approximately 97 discovery patients were randomly divided into training and test sets at a 7:3 ratio. In addition, the study compared T-cell repertoires in thyroid tissue and in blood from 6 or 7 Graves' hyperthyroidism patients. After blood sampling, hyperthyroidism patients were treated with methimazole at a starting dose of 30 mg daily, and ophthalmopathy patients were treated with high-dose intravenous methylprednisolone. The paper describes TCR Vbeta CDR3 sequencing of 140 or so peripheral blood samples, made up of under 50 ophthalmopathy patients, around 78 hyperthyroidism patients and 17 progressor patients. The research as a whole found: In validation, the model predicted progression to ophthalmopathy a median of roughly 6.2 months before onset, with about 67% sensitivity and almost 75% specificity. A model built on a 13 V-J signature distinguished ophthalmopathy from stable hyperthyroidism, reaching about 89% sensitivity and approximately 81% specificity in cross-validation and 80%/75% in testing. Sample size was not statistically predetermined, and blinding of investigators to group allocation was not performed. Blood samples also contained most of the expanded thyroid clonotypes (frequency above 0.001), which suggests that blood repertoires may reflect thyroid immune responses.

TCR beta CDR3 regions were amplified from RNA transcripts. A first-round RT-PCR of the TCR CDR3 used the HTBI primer set with the Qiagen OneStep RT-PCR kit. Libraries were constructed in a second round of multiplex PCR, after which size selection and purification were performed. Libraries were sequenced paired-end with 100 bp reads on an Illumina HiSeq2000. In the original analysis: SOAPnuke was used to process the raw data, removing reads that contained adapters or uncalled bases, had a mean Phred below 15, or lacked an exact match to the constant primer or identifier. High-quality paired reads were merged with COPE v1.2.5, and unique nucleotide sequences were defined as clonotypes. MiTCR v1.1 was used to align the clonotypes against IMGT TRBV, TRBD and TRBJ reference segments. The analysis included only V-J combinations with a frequency above 0.0001, which together covered roughly 99% of the repertoires. A TCS score was defined as the ratio of F50 (clonal expansion) to E x V (chaos), with BLOSUM62-based TCRdist applied between CDR3 peptides within each V-J. Welch's t-statistics and random forest reduced roughly 530 V-J features to 10 to 15, which were used in a naive Bayes classifier (R e1071). TCRdb reprocessed the public reads (quality trimming at Q25 with fastp, clone calling with MiXCR) and kept in-frame beta chains. Entries that share a CDR3 protein sequence are merged under the most common genes and DNA. Here the V and J calls rest on TCRdb's processing, not on the authors' analysis. This sample holds 550,000 to 850,000 distinct CDR3 sequences; over 15% were observed only once. Over 15% of the sample is in the top ten clones.

From its cysteine to its phenylalanine, the CDR3 spans 14 amino acids. Just the 42-base CDR3 DNA is kept, in frame starting at base 1. After removal of 3 bases from V and 4 bases from J, the junction retains 4 bases not matched to a gene. For CDR1 and CDR2, the germline V gene lists SGHVS and FQNEAQ. The hyperthyroidism patients were between 18 and 65 years old and newly diagnosed, with a disease duration of less than 2 months. Patients with uncontrolled infections, other autoimmune diseases, pregnancy or lactation were excluded. Clinical symptoms, serum thyroxine and TRAb, thyroid ultrasound, and orbital computed tomography formed the basis for the diagnoses. Blood from progressor patients was collected at the time of first diagnosis with hyperthyroidism, before any ophthalmopathy symptoms had appeared. PBMCs were isolated from about 10 ml of fresh peripheral blood by Ficoll-Paque density gradient centrifugation. Progressor patients were first diagnosed with Graves' hyperthyroidism and then developed ophthalmopathy during follow-up. Total RNA was extracted using Trizol reagent, and RNA quality was assessed on an Agilent 2100 Bioanalyzer.

Specimen: blood. The rearranged chain carries TRBV7-8 and TRBJ1-2; the junction holds 8 bases that match TRBD1. The TCR comes from a woman aged 45-59 years with Graves' hyperthyroidism that later progressed to Graves' ophthalmopathy. In nucleotides, the sequence is TGTGCCAGCAGCTTCGAACAGGGGGGCTATGGCTACACCTTC. Translated, this is CASSFEQGGYGYTF.